This T cell receptor beta chain was obtained from a study of CXCR3-negative and CXCR3-positive naive CD8 T cells. The length of the CDR3 is 15 residues. Germline V CDR1 and CDR2: MNHEY, SMNVEV (reference sequence). Study findings and constraints: Researchers reported similar TRBV-TRBJ usage in naive CXCR3-negative and CXCR3-positive cells, though memory differed.

Frequency places this clonotype as medium-sized (0.01 to 0.1%). The antigen is undetermined. In preparing the TRB cDNA libraries, 5' RACE with UMI labels was used. TCRdb reprocessed the 5' RACE reads, keeping one entry per CDR3 protein, no DNA. The listing contains around 50,000 distinct CDR3 sequences. V gene TRBV27 combines with J gene TRBJ2-1. The material sequenced was naive CXCR3- CD8+ T cells from blood. This sample's subset: CD45RO-CCR7+CD27+CD95- naive CD8+ T cells lacking CXCR3 (TNR3-). The source of this sequence is a human donor in good health. Some clones in this sample may be carry-over from other donors' samples. CDR3 region: CASSFFGGSYNEQFF.